The 8 T cell receptor beta chains given below trace back to one sample, sequenced in a study of blood T cell repertoires in COVID-19 (TCRdb year 2020). Receptors were amplified or captured by the immunoSEQ multiplex PCR assay. TCRdb retrieved this table from immuneACCESS and kept in-frame rearrangements only. Not all clones are present; in checked studies, unresolved V genes account for under half, and no reason is known for the remainder. In this sample the table shows approximately 350,000 clones, roughly nine tenths of which occur a single time. The top ten hold under 3% of the sample. Sequenced material: PBMCs or T cells enriched from blood (not recorded which). These receptor sequences come from a woman aged 25 to 39 who had recovered from COVID-19.

This chain connects TRBV27 to TRBJ2-1, with 11 bases aligning to TRBD2. This CDR3 spans 15 amino acids. The trim removed 2 bases at V and 7 bases at J, leaving 4 bases unmatched. Germline CDR1 and CDR2: MNHEY and SMNVEV (reference sequence). The DNA for the CDR3 is TGTGCCAGCAGTTTAGGGACTAGCGGAGATAATGAGCAGTTCTTC. This translates into CASSLGTSGDNEQFF.

The V and J genes are TRBV19 and TRBJ2-1, with D maybe TRBD1 (6 bases). The CDR3 covers 13 residues. Germline loops: CDR1 LNHDA, CDR2 SQIVND (reference sequence). Trimming took off 3 bases at V and 5 bases at J, with 8 bases between the two ends. CDR3 protein: CASSIRGDNEQFF. For the CDR3, the DNA is TGTGCCAGTAGTATCAGGGGAGACAATGAGCAGTTCTTC.

The chain employs TRBV6-5 and TRBJ2-1; a possible D gene is TRBD2 (6 bases). This CDR3 is built from 14 residues. Between the trimmed V and J ends, which lost 3 bases and 8 bases, there was a span of 14 bases. Germline V CDR1 and CDR2: MNHEY, SVGAGI. CDR3 in DNA: TGTGCCAGCAGTTATACGAGCGGGCTCGATGAGCAGTTCTTC. The encoded protein is CASSYTSGLDEQFF.

The chain uses TRBV5-4 and TRBJ2-1; the match to TRBD2 covers 12 bases. Germline CDR1 SGHNT, CDR2 YYREEE (reference sequence). The CDR3 sequence is 17 residues long. Trimming took 4 bases from V and 3 from J; bases not matched to a gene: 8. The CDR3 sequence is CASSPELAGGLYNEQFF. The DNA of the CDR3 is TGTGCCAGCAGCCCTGAACTAGCGGGAGGCCTCTACAATGAGCAGTTCTTC.

The V and J genes are TRBV18 and TRBJ1-3, with D unresolved. CDR3 length equals 15 residues. The V end lost 0 bases, the J end lost 2 bases, and 8 bases lay between the germline ends. Germline lookup yields CDR1 KGHSH and CDR2 LQKENI. CDR3 sequence: CASSPPSVTGNTIYF. CDR3 DNA: TGTGCCAGCTCACCACCGTCGGTGACTGGAAACACCATATATTTT.

The chain links TRBV29-1 to TRBJ1-2; 7 nucleotides line up with TRBD1. The length of the CDR3 is 16 residues. In germline, CDR1 is SQVTM, CDR2 ANQGSEA. V shed 0 bases, J shed 0 bases, and the junction held 7 bases outside the gene matches. CDR3 in DNA: TGCAGCGTTGAAGAAATTAGGACAGGAGCTAACTATGGCTACACCTTC. Encoded protein: CSVEEIRTGANYGYTF.

This chain uses TRBV2 with TRBJ2-7, with D possibly matching TRBD2 (6 bases). Germline CDR1 reads SNHLY; CDR2 reads FYNNEI. Trimming cost V 6 bases and J 11 bases, with 14 bases left between them. The CDR3 is 11 amino acids. DNA of the CDR3: TGTGCCAGCAGGGGGACTGCAGAGGAGTACTTC. This sequence encodes CASRGTAEEYF. Filled out from reference TRBV2 and TRBJ2-7, the complete variable domain reads EPEVTQTPSHQVTQMGQEVILRCVPISNHLYFYWYRQILGQKVEFLVSFYNNEISEKSEIFDDQFSVERPDGSNFTLKIRSTKLEDSAMYFCASRGTAEEYFGPGTRLTVT.

The rearrangement uses TRBV7-9 and TRBJ2-3; TRBD2 aligns across 10 bases. CDR1 is SEHNR, CDR2 FQNEAQ, per germline (reference sequence). This CDR3 is built from 18 residues. V dropped 1 base and J dropped 3; count of bases not matched to a gene: 10. The CDR3 DNA sequence: TGTGCCAGCAGCTTAGGTGTAGCTAGCGGGAGAGGGACAGATACGCAGTATTTT. It translates to CASSLGVASGRGTDTQYF.